This TCR beta chain is drawn from a study of cytomegalovirus exposure and HLA in healthy donors. Regarding the study as a whole: The study listed roughly 150 cytomegalovirus-associated TCR beta chains.

Amplification used 60 Vbeta primers and 13 Jbeta primers. Libraries were prepared by immunoSEQ multiplex PCR; TCRdb keeps only in-frame clonotypes and omits some of them. This sample has tens of thousands of clones, with roughly four fifths found just once. V was trimmed by 0 bases and J by 13 bases, leaving 12 bases between them. The CDR3 length is 12 residues. Germline V lookup: CDR1 ENHRY, CDR2 SYGVKD. As for this clone: Its antigen is unknown.

The chain carries TRBV10-3 and TRBJ1-2, with TRBD1 as a possible D gene (5 bases). The source is a man between 50 and 59 years old in good health and CMV-seronegative. Source material: PBMCs. CDR3 amino acids: CAISESTGGCTF. The DNA for the CDR3 is TGTGCCATCAGTGAGTCGACCGGGGGGTGCACCTTC.